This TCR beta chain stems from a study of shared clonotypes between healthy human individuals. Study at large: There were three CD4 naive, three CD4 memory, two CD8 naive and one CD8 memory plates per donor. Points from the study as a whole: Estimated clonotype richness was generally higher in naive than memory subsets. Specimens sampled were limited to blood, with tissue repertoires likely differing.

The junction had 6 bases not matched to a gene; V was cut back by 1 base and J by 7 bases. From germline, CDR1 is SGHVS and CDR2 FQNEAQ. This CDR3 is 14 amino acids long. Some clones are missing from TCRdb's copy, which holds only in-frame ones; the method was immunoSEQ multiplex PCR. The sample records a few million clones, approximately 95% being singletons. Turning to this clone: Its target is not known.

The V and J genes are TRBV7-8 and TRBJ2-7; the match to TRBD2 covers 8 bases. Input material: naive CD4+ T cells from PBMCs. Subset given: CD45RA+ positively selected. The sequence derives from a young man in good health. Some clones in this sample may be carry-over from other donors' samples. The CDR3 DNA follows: TGTGCCAGCAGCTTAGGGAGGCGCGGGGGGGAGCAGTACTTC. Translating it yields CASSLGRRGGEQYF.